One sample yielded the 29 T cell receptor beta chains listed below, sequenced in a study of cytomegalovirus exposure and HLA in healthy donors. PCR involved 60 Vbeta and 13 Jbeta primers. TCRdb's table, derived via immunoSEQ multiplex PCR, lists solely in-frame clones and lacks some. The data contain about 130,000 clones, around two thirds of them singletons. Sequenced material: PBMCs. Receptors were obtained from a human donor in good health.

This CDR3 reads CASSGNYPYGYTF. In DNA, the CDR3 is TGCGCCAGCAGCGGCAATTACCCCTATGGCTACACCTTC. The chain links TRBV5-1 to TRBJ1-2; D call uncertain. Germline V CDR1 and CDR2: SGHRS, YFSETQ. The CDR3 runs 13 residues. Trimming removed 4 bases from V and 4 bases from J, with 11 bases in between.

The chain uses TRBV2 and TRBJ1-2; D ambiguous. CDR1 SNHLY and CDR2 FYNNEI come from the germline V gene. This CDR3 has 15 amino acids. Trimming cost V 4 bases and J 5 bases, with 17 bases left between them. The CDR3 loop is CASSVSESSGYGYTF. For the CDR3, the DNA is TGTGCCAGCAGTGTAAGCGAGTCGTCGGGGTATGGCTACACCTTC.

The gene calls are TRBV2 and TRBJ2-1, with D possibly TRBD1 on 6 matching bases. Trimming left V 4 bases short and J 4 bases short, with 11 bases between. The germline CDR1 and CDR2 sequences are SNHLY and FYNNEI. This CDR3 has 14 amino acids. The DNA of the CDR3 is TGTGCCAGCAGTGTACGGACAGCTTACAATGAGCAGTTCTTC. It is translated as CASSVRTAYNEQFF.

A note on this clone: The junction departs from the called germline gene at one end, perhaps through a read error. This CDR3 is also generated by other DNA sequences in the sample. The chain joins TRBV7-6 to TRBJ1-3; 11 nucleotides line up with TRBD1. The CDR3 runs to 15 residues. Germline V CDR1 and CDR2: SGHVS, FNYEAQ. The DNA of the CDR3 is TGCGCCAGCGCTAGGACAGGGGGCATGGGGAACACCATATATTTT. Amino acid sequence: CASARTGGMGNTIYF.

The chain has TRBV5-1 and TRBJ2-7; 10 nucleotides line up with TRBD1. The CDR3 totals 13 residues. Germline V CDR1 and CDR2: SGHRS, YFSETQ. V gave up 1 base and J gave up 12 bases; unmatched junction bases: 7. The CDR3, as DNA: TGCGCCAGCAGCTTGTTGACCGGACAGGGGGGGTACTTC. Residues: CASSLLTGQGGYF.

As for this clone: Other DNA sequences in the same sample also yield this CDR3. V usage is TRBV5-4 and J usage is TRBJ2-2; D unclear. V dropped 6 bases and J dropped 1 base, with 7 bases sitting between them. This CDR3 has 13 amino acids. Germline CDR1 and CDR2: SGHNT and YYREEE (reference sequence). CDR3: CASTPGNTGELFF. The DNA for the CDR3 is TGTGCCAGCACCCCGGGGAACACCGGGGAGCTGTTTTTT.

This sequence joins TRBV7-2 and TRBJ2-7; D unresolved. The germline CDR1 and CDR2 sequences are SGHTA and FQGNSA. The germline V and J ends were trimmed by 1 base and 0 bases, with 10 bases remaining between them. This CDR3 is 15 amino acids long. The CDR3 sequence: CASSLGPIGSYEQYF. CDR3 DNA sequence: TGTGCCAGCAGCTTAGGTCCCATCGGCTCCTACGAGCAGTACTTC.

The genes are TRBV6-1 and TRBJ2-1; TRBD1 matches 8 bases. CDR1 and CDR2 from the germline V gene are MNHNS and SASEGT. V lost 3 bases to trimming and J lost 3 bases; unmatched junction nucleotides: 4. The CDR3 runs to 15 residues. CDR3 region: CASSDTGGNYNEQFF. CDR3 nucleotide sequence: TGTGCCAGCAGTGATACAGGGGGAAACTACAATGAGCAGTTCTTC.

The rearrangement links TRBV4-3 to TRBJ2-7; D perhaps matches TRBD2 (5 bases). There are 15 residues in the CDR3. V gave up 1 base and J gave up 0 bases, with 10 bases separating them. Germline CDR1 and CDR2: LGHNA and YSLEER. CDR3 bases: TGCGCCAGCAGCCAAGGGATAGGGAGCTCCTACGAGCAGTACTTC. Translation gives CASSQGIGSSYEQYF.

The rearrangement links TRBV6-5 to TRBJ2-1; 11 bases are shared with TRBD2. J gave up 2 bases and V 6 bases, and 3 bases lay outside the gene matches. Germline V lookup: CDR1 MNHEY, CDR2 SVGAGI. The CDR3 extends over 15 amino acids. CDR3 nucleotides: TGTGCCAGCAGATCTAGCGGGGGGCCCTACAATGAGCAGTTCTTC. Its protein is CASRSSGGPYNEQFF.

The CDR3 sequence is CSVDSPTGESGYTF. The CDR3 nucleotides read TGCAGCGTTGACTCCCCTACAGGGGAGAGCGGCTACACCTTC. This chain connects TRBV29-1 to TRBJ1-2; TRBD1 aligns across 7 bases. This CDR3 spans 14 amino acids. Germline-derived CDR1 and CDR2 are SQVTM and ANQGSEA. The trim removed 3 bases at V and 8 bases at J, leaving 12 bases unmatched.

This clone appeared a few times. V gene TRBV9 combines with J gene TRBJ1-1, with D unclear. Trimming shortened V by 0 bases and J by 3 bases, and 6 bases separated the two germline ends. This CDR3 region has 13 residues. Germline V gene sequence: CDR1 SGDLS, CDR2 YYNGEE. The chain's CDR3 is CASSVATDTEAFF. CDR3 in DNA: TGTGCCAGCAGCGTAGCTACAGACACTGAAGCTTTCTTT.

This chain joins TRBV27 and TRBJ1-2; TRBD1 might be the D (6 bases). CDR1 is MNHEY and CDR2 is SMNVEV in the germline V gene (reference sequence). V was shortened by 6 bases and J by 4 bases, with 15 bases between the two germline ends. CDR3 size: 14 residues. The CDR3 DNA reads as TGTGCCAGCAGACGACAGGTTCAGGGCTATGGCTACACCTTC. Residues: CASRRQVQGYGYTF.

The rearrangement links TRBV28 to TRBJ1-6, with unresolved D. Per the germline V gene, CDR1 is MDHEN and CDR2 is SYDVKM. V lost 4 bases and J 0 bases, leaving 10 bases between the germline ends. This CDR3 is 16 amino acids long. The CDR3 is CASSSILSSYNSPLHF. The CDR3 DNA reads TGTGCCAGCAGTTCTATCTTGAGCTCCTATAATTCACCCCTCCACTTT.

The sample holds a few counts of this clone. Written as DNA, the CDR3 is TGCAGCGTTAAGCCCAACAGGGGTCTAAGCAATGAGCAGTTCTTC. Protein sequence: CSVKPNRGLSNEQFF. The chain links TRBV29-1 to TRBJ2-1, with 7 bases that match TRBD1. Germline CDR1 and CDR2: SQVTM and ANQGSEA. Trimming cost V 5 bases and J 6 bases; bases outside gene matches: 13. The CDR3 runs to 15 residues.

J is TRBJ1-5 and V is TRBV19; 8 nucleotides align to TRBD1. Germline V gene data show CDR1 as LNHDA and CDR2 as SQIVND (reference sequence). The CDR3 loop spans 15 amino acids. Germline trimming cut 6 bases from V and 3 bases from J; bases unmatched to any gene: 7. As DNA, the CDR3 is TGTGCCAGTAGCAAGGGACAGGACTACAATCAGCCCCAGCATTTT. It encodes CASSKGQDYNQPQHF.

The chain has TRBV5-6 and TRBJ2-5, with D possibly TRBD2 on 7 matching bases. Per the germline V gene, CDR1 is SGHDT and CDR2 is YYEEEE. The CDR3 loop spans 16 amino acids. The V end lost 0 bases, the J end lost 4 bases, and 16 bases lay between the germline ends. The CDR3 region is CASSLASSGGGETQYF. The CDR3 DNA is TGTGCCAGCAGCTTGGCTTCGTCGGGGGGCGGAGAGACCCAGTACTTC.

The chain uses TRBV6-1 and TRBJ2-7, with 9 bases that match TRBD1. Unmatched junction bases numbered 6, after V lost 7 bases and J lost 2 bases. From germline, CDR1 is MNHNS and CDR2 SASEGT. This CDR3 has 14 residues. CDR3 sequence: CASNRGQGAYEQYF. The CDR3 DNA reads as TGTGCCAGCAATCGGGGACAGGGTGCCTACGAGCAGTACTTC.

The chain is built from TRBV19 and TRBJ1-2; 7 bases are shared with TRBD1. Trimming took 3 bases from V and 5 from J; bases not matched to a gene: 9. The CDR3 extends over 15 amino acids. Germline CDR1 is LNHDA and CDR2 is SQIVND (reference sequence). The CDR3 loop reads CASSIEEGAFYGYTF. In nucleotides, the CDR3 is TGTGCCAGTAGTATCGAAGAGGGGGCTTTTTATGGCTACACCTTC.

The V gene is TRBV28, the J gene TRBJ1-5, with a possible D match to TRBD1 (6 bases). The CDR3 runs 16 residues. Germline CDR1 is MDHEN and CDR2 is SYDVKM. The V end lost 4 bases, the J end lost 1 base, and 14 bases lay between the germline ends. CDR3 nucleotide sequence: TGTGCCAGCAGTTCCTTTAGGCAGGGGAGCAATCAGCCCCAGCATTTT. Its protein is CASSSFRQGSNQPQHF.

V is TRBV5-1 and J is TRBJ1-1, with a tentative D call TRBD1 (6 bases). Trimming took 3 bases from V and 1 from J, leaving 13 bases between them. This CDR3 region has 15 residues. CDR1 and CDR2 (germline): SGHRS, YFSETQ. CDR3 coding DNA: TGCGCCAGCAGCTCCGCCGGGACATGGAACACTGAAGCTTTCTTT. It specifies CASSSAGTWNTEAFF.

DNA of the CDR3: TGTGCCAGCAGCTCCGGGGTGGAGGGGGGGAAAGAAAAACTGTTTTTT. Translated: CASSSGVEGGKEKLFF. V gene TRBV5-4 combines with J gene TRBJ1-4; a possible D gene is TRBD1 (6 bases). The CDR3 totals 16 residues. V lost 3 bases and J 8 bases, leaving 20 bases between the germline ends. CDR1 and CDR2 from the germline V gene are SGHNT and YYREEE (reference sequence). The full variable domain, with the rest looked up from reference TRBV5-4 and TRBJ1-4, is ETGVTQSPTHLIKTRGQQVTLRCSSQSGHNTVSWYQQALGQGPQFIFQYYREEENGRGNFPPRFSGLQFPNYSSELNVNALELDDSALYLCASSSGVEGGKEKLFFGSGTQLSVL.

V usage is TRBV28 and J usage is TRBJ1-3, with D perhaps matching TRBD1 (6 bases). CDR1 and CDR2 from the germline V gene are MDHEN and SYDVKM. CDR3 length: 16 amino acids. The ends were cut back, 7 bases at V and 3 bases at J, with 19 bases in the middle. CDR3 nucleotides: TGTGCCAGCAAAGAAGGGGGGGCCGGGAGTGGAAACACCATATATTTT. Protein product: CASKEGGAGSGNTIYF. Together with reference TRBV28 and TRBJ1-3, the CDR3 gives the full variable domain: DVKVTQSSRYLVKRTGEKVFLECVQDMDHENMFWYRQDPGLGLRLIYFSYDVKMKEKGDIPEGYSVSREKKERFSLILESASTNQTSMYLCASKEGGAGSGNTIYFGEGSWLTVV.

The chain carries TRBV5-1 and TRBJ2-7, with D tentatively TRBD2 (5 bases). CDR3 length: 14 amino acids. Per the germline V gene, CDR1 is SGHRS and CDR2 is YFSETQ. Trimming stripped 4 bases from V and 5 bases from J, with 16 bases between. In DNA form, the CDR3 reads TGCGCCAGCAGCCCAGTCCGCGGGTTGGACGAGCAGTACTTC. It yields the protein CASSPVRGLDEQYF.

The V and J genes are TRBV5-4 and TRBJ2-5, with 8 bases that match TRBD2. CDR3 size: 15 residues. Germline-derived CDR1 and CDR2 are SGHNT and YYREEE (reference sequence). V lost 2 bases and J lost 5; bases outside the gene matches: 8. The CDR3 loop is CASSFGGTSRETQYF. As DNA, the CDR3 is TGTGCCAGCAGCTTTGGGGGGACTAGTCGGGAGACCCAGTACTTC.

The J gene is TRBJ1-5, the V gene TRBV19, with D possibly matching TRBD1 (6 bases). CDR1 and CDR2 (germline): LNHDA, SQIVND (reference sequence). V was cut by 3 bases and J by 2 bases, with 14 bases left in between. The CDR3 has 16 amino acids. The CDR3 reads CASSIRTGFGNQPQHF. DNA of the CDR3: TGTGCCAGTAGTATCCGAACAGGGTTTGGCAATCAGCCCCAGCATTTT. Based on the CDR3 plus reference TRBV19 and TRBJ1-5, the full variable domain is DGGITQSPKYLFRKEGQNVTLSCEQNLNHDAMYWYRQDPGQGLRLIYYSQIVNDFQKGDIAEGYSVSREKKESFPLTVTSAQKNPTAFYLCASSIRTGFGNQPQHFGDGTRLSIL.

The J gene is TRBJ1-1, the V gene TRBV28; perhaps TRBD1 as D (5 bases). The V gene lost 1 base and the J gene lost 2 bases, with 11 bases spanning the gap. The CDR3 sequence is 15 residues long. In germline, CDR1 is MDHEN, CDR2 SYDVKM. DNA for the CDR3: TGTGCCAGCAGTTTATCAGGGAGGGGTAACACTGAAGCTTTCTTT. This sequence encodes CASSLSGRGNTEAFF.

The chain combines TRBV7-9 with TRBJ1-5; 8 nucleotides match TRBD1. Per the germline V gene, CDR1 is SEHNR and CDR2 is FQNEAQ (reference sequence). Losses at the gene ends were 5 bases for V and 8 bases for J; bases not matched to a gene: 8. This CDR3 region has 14 residues. The CDR3 loop reads CASSPDRGDEPQHF. CDR3 sequence (DNA): TGTGCCAGCAGCCCCGACAGGGGTGATGAGCCCCAGCATTTT.

The chain uses TRBV30 and TRBJ1-4; TRBD1 aligns across 9 bases. CDR3 length: 18 amino acids. V shed 8 bases, J shed 0 bases, and the junction held 16 bases outside the gene matches. Germline V CDR1 and CDR2: GTSNPN, SVGIG (reference sequence). CDR3 protein: CAGLQGAKVDSTNEKLFF. The DNA for the CDR3 is TGTGCCGGATTACAGGGGGCGAAAGTGGATTCAACTAATGAAAAACTGTTTTTT.